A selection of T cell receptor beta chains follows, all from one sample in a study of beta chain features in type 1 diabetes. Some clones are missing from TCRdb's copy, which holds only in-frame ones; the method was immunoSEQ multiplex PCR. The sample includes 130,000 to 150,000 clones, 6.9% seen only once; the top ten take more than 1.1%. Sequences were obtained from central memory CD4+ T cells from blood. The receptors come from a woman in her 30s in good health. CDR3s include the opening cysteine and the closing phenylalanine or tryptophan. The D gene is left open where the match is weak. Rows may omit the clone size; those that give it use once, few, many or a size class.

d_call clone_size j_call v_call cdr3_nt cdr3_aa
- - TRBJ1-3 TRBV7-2 TGTGCCAGCAGCTTAGATAACAGAAACACCATATATTTT CASSLDNRNTIYF
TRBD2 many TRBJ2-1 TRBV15 TGTGCCACCTCTCGTCGTCCTAGCGGGAGTGTTGAGCAGTTCTTC CATSRRPSGSVEQFF
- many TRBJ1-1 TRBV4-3 TGCGCCAGCAGCCAAGGATTCGCGGACACTGAAGCTTTCTTT CASSQGFADTEAFF
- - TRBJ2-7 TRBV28 TGTGCCAGCAGTTTCGTATCCGGAACAAACTACGAGCAGTACTTC CASSFVSGTNYEQYF
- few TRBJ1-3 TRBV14 TGTGCCAGCAGCAAAGGGAGTTCCGGAAACACCATATATTTT CASSKGSSGNTIYF
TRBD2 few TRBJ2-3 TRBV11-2 TGTGCCAGCAGTCGGGGACTAGCGGGGTCCAGGATAGATACGCAGTATTTT CASSRGLAGSRIDTQYF
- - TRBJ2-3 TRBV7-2 TGTGCCAGCAGCTTAGCGGCGTCGGCGGCGCAGTATTTT CASSLAASAAQYF
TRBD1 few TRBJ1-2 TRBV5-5 TGTGCCAGCAGCTCCGGGACAGCAAATTATGGCTACACCTTC CASSSGTANYGYTF
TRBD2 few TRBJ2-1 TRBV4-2 TGTGCCAGCAGCCAAGAGGCGAGGACTAGCGGGAGTAGGGTCTTC CASSQEARTSGSRVF
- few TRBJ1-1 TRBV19 TGTGCCAGCAGGAGACCCGGGAACCTGAACACTGAAGCTTTCTTT CASRRPGNLNTEAFF
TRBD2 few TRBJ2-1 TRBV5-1 TGCGCCAGCAGCTCGGGACTAGCGGGATACAATGAGCAGTTCTTC CASSSGLAGYNEQFF
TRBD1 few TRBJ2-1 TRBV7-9 TGTGCCAGCAGTTCCGGGGCGGGACAGGGGCAGTTCTTC CASSSGAGQGQFF
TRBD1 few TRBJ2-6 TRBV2 TGTGCCAGCAGTCCCGGGACAGGGCATTCCTCTGGGGCCAACGTCCTGACTTTC CASSPGTGHSSGANVLTF
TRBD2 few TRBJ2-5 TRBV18 TGTGCCAGCTCACCACAGCGAACCGGGACTAAATATCAAGAGACCCAGTACTTC CASSPQRTGTKYQETQYF
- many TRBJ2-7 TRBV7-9 TGTTCCTACGTCCCCTACGAGCAGTACTTC CSYVPYEQYF
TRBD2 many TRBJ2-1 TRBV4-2 TGTGCCAGCAGCCAAGGTTGGACTAGCGGGAGGGAGGATGAGCAGTTCTTC CASSQGWTSGREDEQFF
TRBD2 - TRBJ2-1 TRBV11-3 TGTGCCAGCAGCCCAGATAGCGGGAGGAACCCGCATGAGCAGTTCTTC CASSPDSGRNPHEQFF
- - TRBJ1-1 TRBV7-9 TGTGCCAGCAGCCTGAACCAGGTTGCCACCCCTTTCTTT CASSLNQVATPFF
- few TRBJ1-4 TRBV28 TGTGCCAGCAGGAAGGGCAGGGGTGGTGAAAAACTGTTTTTT CASRKGRGGEKLFF
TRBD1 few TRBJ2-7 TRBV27 TGTGCCAGCAGTCGGGACAGGGGGCAGTACGAGCAGTACTTC CASSRDRGQYEQYF
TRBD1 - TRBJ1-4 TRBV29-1 TGCAGCGTACAGGGGGCTGGTGAAAAACTGTTTTTT CSVQGAGEKLFF
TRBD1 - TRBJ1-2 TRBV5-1 TGCGCCAGCAGTTCGACAGGGATCTATGGCTACACCTTC CASSSTGIYGYTF
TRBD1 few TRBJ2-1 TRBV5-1 TGCGCCAGCAACTCCGGGACAGGGACGTATGAGCAGTTCTTC CASNSGTGTYEQFF
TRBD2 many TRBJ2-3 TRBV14 TGTGCCAGCAGCTCACTAGCGGGAGCCTCAGATACGCAGTATTTT CASSSLAGASDTQYF
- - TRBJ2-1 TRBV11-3 TGTGCCAGCAGCTTAGCCCCGGGTCCCAATGAGCAGTTCTTC CASSLAPGPNEQFF
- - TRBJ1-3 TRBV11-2 TGTGCCAGCAGCCAGACAACTCCTGGAAACACCATATATTTT CASSQTTPGNTIYF
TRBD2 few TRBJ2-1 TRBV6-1 TGTGCCAGCAGTCCTACTAGCGGGATATACAATGAGCAGTTCTTC CASSPTSGIYNEQFF
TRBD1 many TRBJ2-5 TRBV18 TGTGCCAGCTCACCCCGGGACAGGAGCCAAGAGACCCAGTACTTC CASSPRDRSQETQYF